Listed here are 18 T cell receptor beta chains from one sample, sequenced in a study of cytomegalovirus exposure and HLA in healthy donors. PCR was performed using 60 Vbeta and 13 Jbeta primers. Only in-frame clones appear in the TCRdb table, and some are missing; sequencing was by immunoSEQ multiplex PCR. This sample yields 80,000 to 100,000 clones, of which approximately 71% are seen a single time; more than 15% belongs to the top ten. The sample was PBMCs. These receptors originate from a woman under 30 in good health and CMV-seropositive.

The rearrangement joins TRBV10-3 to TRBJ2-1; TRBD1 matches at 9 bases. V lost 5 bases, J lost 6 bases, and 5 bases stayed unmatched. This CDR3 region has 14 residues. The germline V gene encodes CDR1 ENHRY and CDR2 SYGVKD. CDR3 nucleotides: TGTGCCATCAGTCCGGGACAGGGAGGCAATGAGCAGTTCTTC. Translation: CAISPGQGGNEQFF.

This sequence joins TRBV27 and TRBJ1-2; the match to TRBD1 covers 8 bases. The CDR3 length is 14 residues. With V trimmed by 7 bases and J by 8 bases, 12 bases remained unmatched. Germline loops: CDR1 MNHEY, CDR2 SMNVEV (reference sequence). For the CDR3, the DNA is TGTGCCAGCAAAGAGGACAGGGAGGTGGAGGGCTACACCTTC. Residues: CASKEDREVEGYTF.

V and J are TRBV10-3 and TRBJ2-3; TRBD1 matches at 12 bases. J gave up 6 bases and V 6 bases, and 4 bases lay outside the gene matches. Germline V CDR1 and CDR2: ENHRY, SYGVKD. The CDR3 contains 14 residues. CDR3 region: CAIRPGQGADTQYF. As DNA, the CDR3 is TGTGCCATCAGACCGGGACAGGGGGCGGATACGCAGTATTTT.

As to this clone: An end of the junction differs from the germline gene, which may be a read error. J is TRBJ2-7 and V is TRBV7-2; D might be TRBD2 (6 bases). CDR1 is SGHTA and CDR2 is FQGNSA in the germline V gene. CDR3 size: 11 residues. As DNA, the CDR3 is TGTGCCAGCAGCTTATCGGGACTCCGGAGCTTC. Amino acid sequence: CASSLSGLRSF.

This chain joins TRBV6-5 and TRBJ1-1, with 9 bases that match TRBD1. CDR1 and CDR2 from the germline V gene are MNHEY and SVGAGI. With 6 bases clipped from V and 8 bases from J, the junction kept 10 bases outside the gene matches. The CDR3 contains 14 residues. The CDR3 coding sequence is TGTGCCAGCAGCACCGGGACAGGGATCCTCGAAGCTTTCTTT. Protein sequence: CASSTGTGILEAFF.

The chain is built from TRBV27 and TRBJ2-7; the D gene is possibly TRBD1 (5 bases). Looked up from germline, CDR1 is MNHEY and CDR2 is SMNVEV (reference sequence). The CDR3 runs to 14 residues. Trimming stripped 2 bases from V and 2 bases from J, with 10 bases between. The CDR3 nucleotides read TGTGCCAGCAGTTTAGCAGGGTTTGCCTACGAGCAGTACTTC. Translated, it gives CASSLAGFAYEQYF.

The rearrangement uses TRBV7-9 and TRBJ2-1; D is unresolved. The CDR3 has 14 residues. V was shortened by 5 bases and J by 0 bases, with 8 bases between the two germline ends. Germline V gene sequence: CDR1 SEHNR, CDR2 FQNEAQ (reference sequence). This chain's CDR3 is CASSPLRSYNEQFF. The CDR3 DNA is TGTGCCAGCAGCCCACTCCGCTCCTACAATGAGCAGTTCTTC.

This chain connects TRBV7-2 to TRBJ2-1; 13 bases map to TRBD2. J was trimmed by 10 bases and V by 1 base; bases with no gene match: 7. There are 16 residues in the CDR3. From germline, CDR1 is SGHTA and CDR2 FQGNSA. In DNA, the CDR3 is TGTGCCAGCAGCTTAGATAGGGGGACTAGCGGGACGGAGCAGTTCTTC. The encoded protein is CASSLDRGTSGTEQFF.

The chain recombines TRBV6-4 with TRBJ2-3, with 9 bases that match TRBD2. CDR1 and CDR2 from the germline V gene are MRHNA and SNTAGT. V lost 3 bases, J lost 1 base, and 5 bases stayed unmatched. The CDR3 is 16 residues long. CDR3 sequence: CASSERASGGTDTQYF. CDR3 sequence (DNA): TGTGCCAGCAGTGAAAGGGCTAGCGGGGGCACAGATACGCAGTATTTT.

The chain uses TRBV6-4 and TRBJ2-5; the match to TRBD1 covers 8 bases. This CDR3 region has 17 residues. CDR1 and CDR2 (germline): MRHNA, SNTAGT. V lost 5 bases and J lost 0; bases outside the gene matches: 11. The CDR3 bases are TGTGCCAGCAGTCGATCCCGGACAGGGCGGTACCAAGAGACCCAGTACTTC. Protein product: CASSRSRTGRYQETQYF.

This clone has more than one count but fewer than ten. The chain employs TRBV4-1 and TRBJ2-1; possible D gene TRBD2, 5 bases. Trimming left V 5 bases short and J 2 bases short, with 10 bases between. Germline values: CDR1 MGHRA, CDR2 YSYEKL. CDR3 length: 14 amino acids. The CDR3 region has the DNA TGCGCCAGCAGCTATTCCGGGGCCTACAATGAGCAGTTCTTC. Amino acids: CASSYSGAYNEQFF.

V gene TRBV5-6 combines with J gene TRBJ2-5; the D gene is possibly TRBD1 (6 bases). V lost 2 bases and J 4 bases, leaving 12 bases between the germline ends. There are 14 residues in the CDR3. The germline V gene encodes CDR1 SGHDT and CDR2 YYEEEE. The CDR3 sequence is CASSFSGDLETQYF. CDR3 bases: TGTGCCAGCAGCTTTTCAGGGGACCTAGAGACCCAGTACTTC.

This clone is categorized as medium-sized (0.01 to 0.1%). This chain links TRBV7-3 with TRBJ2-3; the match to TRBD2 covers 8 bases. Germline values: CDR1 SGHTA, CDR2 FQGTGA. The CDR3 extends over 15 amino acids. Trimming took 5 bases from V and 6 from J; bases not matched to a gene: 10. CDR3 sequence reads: CASSLDRGGGDTQYF. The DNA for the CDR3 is TGTGCCAGCAGCCTAGACCGGGGGGGAGGGGATACGCAGTATTTT.

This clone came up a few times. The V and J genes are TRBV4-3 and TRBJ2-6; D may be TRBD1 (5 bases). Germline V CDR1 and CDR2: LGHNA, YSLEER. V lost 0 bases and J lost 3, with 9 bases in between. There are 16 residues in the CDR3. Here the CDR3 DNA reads TGCGCCAGCAGCCAAGAAGTGGGGCTTGGGGCCAACGTCCTGACTTTC. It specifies CASSQEVGLGANVLTF.

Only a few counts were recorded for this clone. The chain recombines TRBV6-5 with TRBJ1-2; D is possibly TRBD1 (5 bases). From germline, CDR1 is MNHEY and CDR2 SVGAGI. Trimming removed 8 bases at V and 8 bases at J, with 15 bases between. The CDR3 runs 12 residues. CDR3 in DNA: TGTGCCAGCTGCTCAGGGCCTGGCGGCTACACCTTC. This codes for CASCSGPGGYTF.

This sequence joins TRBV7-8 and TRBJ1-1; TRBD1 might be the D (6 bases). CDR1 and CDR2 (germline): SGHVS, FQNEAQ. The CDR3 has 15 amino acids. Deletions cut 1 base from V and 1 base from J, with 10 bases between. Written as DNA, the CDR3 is TGTGCCAGCAGCTTAGGAGGGGGACAGAACACTGAAGCTTTCTTT. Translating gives CASSLGGGQNTEAFF. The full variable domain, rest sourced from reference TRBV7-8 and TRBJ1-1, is GAGVSQSPRYKVAKRGQDVALRCDPISGHVSLFWYQQALGQGPEFLTYFQNEAQLDKSGLPSDRFFAERPEGSVSTLKIQRTQQEDSAVYLCASSLGGGQNTEAFFGQGTRLTVV.

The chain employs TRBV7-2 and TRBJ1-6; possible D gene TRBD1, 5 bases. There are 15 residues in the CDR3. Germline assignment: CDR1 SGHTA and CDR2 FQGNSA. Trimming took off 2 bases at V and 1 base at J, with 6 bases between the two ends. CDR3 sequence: CASSLKGSYNSPLHF. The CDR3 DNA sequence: TGTGCCAGCAGCTTAAAGGGGTCCTATAATTCACCCCTCCACTTT.

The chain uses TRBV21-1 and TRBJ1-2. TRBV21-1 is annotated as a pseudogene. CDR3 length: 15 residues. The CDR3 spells CASSKARNADYGYTF. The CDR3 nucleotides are TGTGCCAGCAGCAAAGCAAGGAACGCGGACTATGGCTACACCTTC.